These T cell receptor beta chains were read from a single sample in a study of cytomegalovirus exposure and HLA in healthy donors. TCRdb's table, derived via immunoSEQ multiplex PCR, lists solely in-frame clones and lacks some. Seen here are more than 110,000 clones, around 79% observed once, and the top ten hold approximately 10%. Material: PBMCs. The receptor source for this set is a woman between 45 and 60 years old in good health and CMV-seropositive. Both conserved end residues are part of each CDR3. A D gene is named only where the DNA matches it firmly. Clone size is stated in some rows and not others, as once, few, many or a class when expanded.

cdr3_nt: TGTGCCAGCAGCTTGGCTCCCGCCGGGACAGGGGCCTACGAGCAGTACTTC
cdr3_aa: CASSLAPAGTGAYEQYF
clone_size: .
j_call: TRBJ2-7
v_call: TRBV5-6
d_call: TRBD1

cdr3_nt: TGTGCCATCAGTGAGTCTCAACTCAGCGGGGGCATATACAATGAGCAGTTCTTC
cdr3_aa: CAISESQLSGGIYNEQFF
clone_size: .
j_call: TRBJ2-1
v_call: TRBV10-3
d_call: TRBD2

cdr3_nt: TGCAGCGTTGATATGGACAGGCCTACCTATGGCTACACCTTC
cdr3_aa: CSVDMDRPTYGYTF
clone_size: .
j_call: TRBJ1-2
v_call: TRBV29-1
d_call: TRBD1

cdr3_nt: TGTGCCAGCAGCTCACAGGGAAGCAATCAGCCCCAGCATTTT
cdr3_aa: CASSSQGSNQPQHF
clone_size: once
j_call: TRBJ1-5
v_call: TRBV7-2
d_call: .

cdr3_nt: TGTGCCAGCAGCTTACAGGGTCTGGACTATGGCTACACCTTC
cdr3_aa: CASSLQGLDYGYTF
clone_size: .
j_call: TRBJ1-2
v_call: TRBV11-2
d_call: .

cdr3_nt: TGTGCCAGCAGGGTAGAAGAGGCCTTATCACCCCTCCACTTT
cdr3_aa: CASRVEEALSPLHF
clone_size: .
j_call: TRBJ1-6
v_call: TRBV5-8
d_call: .

cdr3_nt: TGCGCCAGCAGCCAAGACAGTCACCAAGAGACCCAGTACTTC
cdr3_aa: CASSQDSHQETQYF
clone_size: .
j_call: TRBJ2-5
v_call: TRBV5-1
d_call: .

cdr3_nt: TGTGCCAGCAGCCCCATGACGGGGTGGGTGAATACTGAAGCTTTCTTT
cdr3_aa: CASSPMTGWVNTEAFF
clone_size: .
j_call: TRBJ1-1
v_call: TRBV27
d_call: .

cdr3_nt: TGTGCCAGCCTTCCGGGGACAGTGCCAAATCAGCCCCAGCATTTT
cdr3_aa: CASLPGTVPNQPQHF
clone_size: .
j_call: TRBJ1-5
v_call: TRBV2
d_call: TRBD1

cdr3_nt: TGTGCCAGCAGGAAGTCTCAGATTTTTAATGAAAAACTGTTTTTT
cdr3_aa: CASRKSQIFNEKLFF
clone_size: .
j_call: TRBJ1-4
v_call: TRBV27
d_call: .

cdr3_nt: TGTGCCAGCAGCTTAGGAGATAACTATGGCTACACCTTC
cdr3_aa: CASSLGDNYGYTF
clone_size: once
j_call: TRBJ1-2
v_call: TRBV5-6
d_call: .

cdr3_nt: TGTGCCGTCCAGACAGGGTCGAACACCGGGGAGCTGTTTTTT
cdr3_aa: CAVQTGSNTGELFF
clone_size: few
j_call: TRBJ2-2
v_call: TRBV6-5
d_call: TRBD1

cdr3_nt: TGTGCCAGCAGCCCCCAGCGCACTTATAATTCACCCCTCCACTTT
cdr3_aa: CASSPQRTYNSPLHF
clone_size: .
j_call: TRBJ1-6
v_call: TRBV4-2
d_call: .

cdr3_nt: TGTGCCAGCAGTGCCTCAGGATTCCACGAGCAGTACTTC
cdr3_aa: CASSASGFHEQYF
clone_size: medium-sized
j_call: TRBJ2-7
v_call: TRBV6-5
d_call: .

cdr3_nt: TGCGCCAGCAGCTTGGCCAGGATAGGGGACACTCGGAACTATGGCTACACCTTC
cdr3_aa: CASSLARIGDTRNYGYTF
clone_size: .
j_call: TRBJ1-2
v_call: TRBV5-1
d_call: .

cdr3_nt: TGTGCCAGCAGCCAAGAGCGAGGTTATGAAGCTTTCTTT
cdr3_aa: CASSQERGYEAFF
clone_size: .
j_call: TRBJ1-1
v_call: TRBV4-2
d_call: .

cdr3_nt: TGTGCCAGTAGTCCGGACGGAGCGGGGGGGTACAATGAGCAGTTCTTC
cdr3_aa: CASSPDGAGGYNEQFF
clone_size: .
j_call: TRBJ2-1
v_call: TRBV19
d_call: TRBD2

cdr3_nt: TGTGCCAGCAGCTTAGTTGGGGACTCAGATACGCAGTATTTT
cdr3_aa: CASSLVGDSDTQYF
clone_size: .
j_call: TRBJ2-3
v_call: TRBV7-6
d_call: .

cdr3_nt: TGTGCCAGCAGCTCACAGACAGAACTCTATGGGACAGATACGCAGTATTTT
cdr3_aa: CASSSQTELYGTDTQYF
clone_size: .
j_call: TRBJ2-3
v_call: TRBV13
d_call: .

cdr3_nt: TGTGCCAGCAGCTACAAACTACAGGGGAACTATGGCTACACCTTC
cdr3_aa: CASSYKLQGNYGYTF
clone_size: .
j_call: TRBJ1-2
v_call: TRBV5-4
d_call: TRBD1

cdr3_nt: TGTGCCAGCAGTTCCGGAGGGGACGACTATGGCCACACCTTC
cdr3_aa: CASSSGGDDYGHTF
clone_size: .
j_call: TRBJ1-2
v_call: TRBV28
d_call: .

cdr3_nt: TGTGCCAGTCTAGAAAACACTGAAGCTTTCTTT
cdr3_aa: CASLENTEAFF
clone_size: .
j_call: TRBJ1-1
v_call: TRBV6-1
d_call: .

cdr3_nt: TGTGCCAGCTCACTTTCCCTCCCGGGGGGGGGCTACAATGAGCAGTTCTTC
cdr3_aa: CASSLSLPGGGYNEQFF
clone_size: .
j_call: TRBJ2-1
v_call: TRBV18
d_call: TRBD2

cdr3_nt: TGCGCCAGCAGCCAGGACAGGGCGAACACCGGGGAGCTGTTTTTT
cdr3_aa: CASSQDRANTGELFF
clone_size: .
j_call: TRBJ2-2
v_call: TRBV4-3
d_call: TRBD1

cdr3_nt: TGTGCCAGTATGGTACAGGGGGACACTGAAGCTTTCTTT
cdr3_aa: CASMVQGDTEAFF
clone_size: .
j_call: TRBJ1-1
v_call: TRBV19
d_call: TRBD1

cdr3_nt: TGTGCCAGCAGTTTATATGCAGGGAGCACAGATACGCAGTATTTT
cdr3_aa: CASSLYAGSTDTQYF
clone_size: .
j_call: TRBJ2-3
v_call: TRBV28
d_call: .

cdr3_nt: TGTGCCAGCAGTGAAGCGCTAACAGGGGCCCCCTACGAGCAGTACTTC
cdr3_aa: CASSEALTGAPYEQYF
clone_size: .
j_call: TRBJ2-7
v_call: TRBV6-1
d_call: TRBD1

cdr3_nt: TGTGCCAGCAGCCGAGGAGGGACTAACTACGAGCAGTACTTC
cdr3_aa: CASSRGGTNYEQYF
clone_size: .
j_call: TRBJ2-7
v_call: TRBV7-9
d_call: TRBD2

cdr3_nt: TGTGCCAGCAGTCCAAGACAGTACTCGTTTAGCAATCAGCCCCAGCATTTT
cdr3_aa: CASSPRQYSFSNQPQHF
clone_size: few
j_call: TRBJ1-5
v_call: TRBV27
d_call: .

cdr3_nt: TGTGCCAGCAGCTTACGCGGGGCCAATCAGCCCCAGCATTTT
cdr3_aa: CASSLRGANQPQHF
clone_size: .
j_call: TRBJ1-5
v_call: TRBV7-2
d_call: .

cdr3_nt: TGCGCCAGCAGCTGGGCGGGACAGAGAACCTACGAGCAGTACTTC
cdr3_aa: CASSWAGQRTYEQYF
clone_size: .
j_call: TRBJ2-7
v_call: TRBV5-1
d_call: .

cdr3_nt: TGTGCCAGTAGTATAGGCCCGGAAGGGGTCTACGAGCAGTACTTC
cdr3_aa: CASSIGPEGVYEQYF
clone_size: .
j_call: TRBJ2-7
v_call: TRBV19
d_call: .

cdr3_nt: TGTGCCAGCAGTTTATGGCAGGGGGGTACCGGGGAGCTGTTTTTT
cdr3_aa: CASSLWQGGTGELFF
clone_size: .
j_call: TRBJ2-2
v_call: TRBV27
d_call: .

cdr3_nt: TGTGCCAGCAGCTCGAGCGGGACCTCCTACGAGCAGTACTTC
cdr3_aa: CASSSSGTSYEQYF
clone_size: once
j_call: TRBJ2-7
v_call: TRBV7-2
d_call: TRBD2

cdr3_nt: TGTGCCAGCAGCTCAGGACCGGGACAGGACCTCACAGATACGCAGTATTTT
cdr3_aa: CASSSGPGQDLTDTQYF
clone_size: .
j_call: TRBJ2-3
v_call: TRBV13
d_call: TRBD1

cdr3_nt: TGCGCCAGCAGCTTATGGGCCCTACAGGTTGCAAATCAAGAGACCCAGTACTTC
cdr3_aa: CASSLWALQVANQETQYF
clone_size: .
j_call: TRBJ2-5
v_call: TRBV5-1
d_call: .

cdr3_nt: TGTTCCAGCAGCCCGGATTCCTTGACAGCATATAATTCACCCCTCCACTTT
cdr3_aa: CSSSPDSLTAYNSPLHF
clone_size: .
j_call: TRBJ1-6
v_call: TRBV7-9
d_call: .

cdr3_nt: TGTGCCAGCAGCCAAGTAACGGCGGCAGGACTTAACTTC
cdr3_aa: CASSQVTAAGLNF
clone_size: .
j_call: TRBJ2-7
v_call: TRBV14
d_call: .

cdr3_nt: TGCGCCAGCAGCTTGACTAGCGGGGCACCAGATACGCAGTATTTT
cdr3_aa: CASSLTSGAPDTQYF
clone_size: .
j_call: TRBJ2-3
v_call: TRBV5-1
d_call: TRBD2

cdr3_nt: TGTGCCAGCAGCTTAAACCCCAGAACGGAGGGCTACACCTTC
cdr3_aa: CASSLNPRTEGYTF
clone_size: .
j_call: TRBJ1-2
v_call: TRBV7-3
d_call: .

cdr3_nt: TGTGCCAGCAGCTTAGGAGGGGCAGAGACCCAGTACTTC
cdr3_aa: CASSLGGAETQYF
clone_size: .
j_call: TRBJ2-5
v_call: TRBV13
d_call: .

cdr3_nt: TGCAGCGTCGAAGGGGACAGTGCAACTAATGAAAAACTGTTTTTT
cdr3_aa: CSVEGDSATNEKLFF
clone_size: few
j_call: TRBJ1-4
v_call: TRBV29-1
d_call: TRBD1

cdr3_nt: TGTGCCAGCAGCCCCTGGACAGTCAATCAGCCCCAGCATTTT
cdr3_aa: CASSPWTVNQPQHF
clone_size: .
j_call: TRBJ1-5
v_call: TRBV6-6
d_call: .

cdr3_nt: TGTGCCAGCAGCGCCTCGACAGGGACTGAAGCTTTCTTT
cdr3_aa: CASSASTGTEAFF
clone_size: .
j_call: TRBJ1-1
v_call: TRBV9
d_call: TRBD1

cdr3_nt: TGTGCCAGCAGCGGGACTAGCTGGAACACCGGGGAGCTGTTTTTT
cdr3_aa: CASSGTSWNTGELFF
clone_size: .
j_call: TRBJ2-2
v_call: TRBV11-2
d_call: TRBD2

cdr3_nt: TGTGCCAGCAGCTTAAGGAGGGAAAGCACAGATACGCAGTATTTT
cdr3_aa: CASSLRRESTDTQYF
clone_size: .
j_call: TRBJ2-3
v_call: TRBV7-6
d_call: .

cdr3_nt: TGTGCCAGCGTCACAGGTCTGAGCATTCAGTACTTC
cdr3_aa: CASVTGLSIQYF
clone_size: many
j_call: TRBJ2-4
v_call: TRBV6-1
d_call: .

cdr3_nt: TGTGCCAGTAGTATACCGGGACAGGGGATTGAAGCTTTCTTT
cdr3_aa: CASSIPGQGIEAFF
clone_size: .
j_call: TRBJ1-1
v_call: TRBV19
d_call: TRBD1

cdr3_nt: TGTGCCAGTCTTAATGTCCTAACTTACGAGCAGTACTTC
cdr3_aa: CASLNVLTYEQYF
clone_size: .
j_call: TRBJ2-7
v_call: TRBV28
d_call: .

cdr3_nt: TGTGCCAGCAGCTTGGGCGCGACTGAAGCTTTCTTT
cdr3_aa: CASSLGATEAFF
clone_size: .
j_call: TRBJ1-1
v_call: TRBV5-4
d_call: .

cdr3_nt: TGTGCCAGCAGTGAAACACGGAACACTGAAGCTTTCTTT
cdr3_aa: CASSETRNTEAFF
clone_size: .
j_call: TRBJ1-1
v_call: TRBV6-1
d_call: .

cdr3_nt: TGTGCCAGCAGCGTATCGGCGGGGAACTACGAGCAGTACTTC
cdr3_aa: CASSVSAGNYEQYF
clone_size: .
j_call: TRBJ2-7
v_call: TRBV9
d_call: .

cdr3_nt: TGTGCCTGGAATGGGGGGGGGCCCCTAACCGGGGAGCTGTTTTTT
cdr3_aa: CAWNGGGPLTGELFF
clone_size: .
j_call: TRBJ2-2
v_call: TRBV30
d_call: .

cdr3_nt: TGTGCTAGTGGGAGCGCCGGACTGCAAAGCTACGAGCAGTACTTC
cdr3_aa: CASGSAGLQSYEQYF
clone_size: .
j_call: TRBJ2-7
v_call: TRBV12-5
d_call: .

cdr3_nt: TGTGCCAGCACCCAGACAGGACCCACAGATACGCAGTATTTT
cdr3_aa: CASTQTGPTDTQYF
clone_size: .
j_call: TRBJ2-3
v_call: TRBV2
d_call: .

cdr3_nt: TGTGCCAGCAAAGTTTTCGGGCAGGGGGTAGACGAGCAGTACTTC
cdr3_aa: CASKVFGQGVDEQYF
clone_size: .
j_call: TRBJ2-7
v_call: TRBV2
d_call: TRBD1

cdr3_nt: TGTGCCAGCAGTCCTCAGGGGGCTGTTGGCTACACCTTC
cdr3_aa: CASSPQGAVGYTF
clone_size: .
j_call: TRBJ1-2
v_call: TRBV2
d_call: TRBD1

cdr3_nt: TGTGCCAGCAGCTTAAGTGTCGGGACTACCGACGATGAGCAGTTCTTC
cdr3_aa: CASSLSVGTTDDEQFF
clone_size: .
j_call: TRBJ2-1
v_call: TRBV7-3
d_call: TRBD2

cdr3_nt: TGTGCCAGCAGTGAGAGGGGGCCCTACGAGCAGTACTTC
cdr3_aa: CASSERGPYEQYF
clone_size: few
j_call: TRBJ2-7
v_call: TRBV6-1
d_call: TRBD1

cdr3_nt: TGTGCCAGTAGTCCGACTAGCGGGCGAGTGGAGACCCAGTACTTC
cdr3_aa: CASSPTSGRVETQYF
clone_size: .
j_call: TRBJ2-5
v_call: TRBV19
d_call: TRBD2